This T cell receptor (beta chain) was captured in a study of long-term antiretroviral therapy in people with HIV. Survey-level immunoSEQ v3.0 assays were run. Sequenced by immunoSEQ multiplex PCR; TCRdb stores in-frame clones only, minus some. This table has 25,000 to 35,000 clones, 95% to 98% appearing once. The clonotype was recovered from a man in his thirties or forties with HIV. The material was unsorted PBMCs, obtained 6.9 years after starting antiretroviral therapy.

The DNA of the CDR3 is TGTGCCAGCAGGGAGGCGAGCGGGACAGGGGGCGCCGTGAGTTATGGCTACACCTTC. Its translation is CASREASGTGGAVSYGYTF. J is TRBJ1-2 and V is TRBV2, with TRBD1 matching over 12 bases. Germline CDR1 and CDR2: SNHLY and FYNNEI. This CDR3 is 19 amino acids long. J lost 5 bases, V lost 6 bases, and 19 bases had no gene match.